The 4 T cell receptor beta chains below were found in one sample sequenced in a study of shared clonotypes between healthy human individuals. The data were produced by immunoSEQ multiplex PCR, yet TCRdb's version contains in-frame clones alone and is incomplete. In the table there are about 480,000 clones, 75% to 80% of which are singletons. Sequences were obtained from PBMCs. The receptors come from a woman in her forties in good health. Some clones in this sample may be carry-over from other donors' samples.

Comment on this clone: One base away lies a much larger clone, so this may be a sequencing read error. The gene calls are TRBV23-1 and TRBJ2-7; TRBD2 aligns across 10 bases. TRBV23-1 is assigned to the ORF class and has an uncertain function. This CDR3 spans 18 amino acids. The CDR3 DNA sequence: TGCGTCAGCAGTCAATCGAGAGTAGCGGGAGGCCACTCCTACGAGCAGTACTTC. Residues: CVSSQSRVAGGHSYEQYF.

The chain recombines TRBV19 with TRBJ1-2; 7 bases are a match to TRBD1. Germline CDR1 reads LNHDA; CDR2 reads SQIVND (reference sequence). J was trimmed by 4 bases and V by 3 bases; bases with no gene match: 8. This CDR3 spans 15 amino acids. The CDR3 loop reads CASSIRIGGLYGYTF. CDR3 coding DNA: TGTGCCAGTAGTATCCGCATAGGGGGCCTCTATGGCTACACCTTC.

The rearrangement links TRBV5-1 to TRBJ2-1; 12 nucleotides match TRBD1. The CDR3 is made up of 14 amino acids. The V gene end was trimmed by 2 bases and the J gene end by 8 bases; junction bases not matched to a gene: 2. Germline lookup yields CDR1 SGHRS and CDR2 YFSETQ. The CDR3 here is CASSFGTGGHEQFF. CDR3 bases: TGCGCCAGCAGCTTTGGGACAGGGGGCCATGAGCAGTTCTTC.

The chain joins TRBV5-1 to TRBJ1-1; D is ambiguous. Trimming left V 0 bases short and J 4 bases short, with 10 bases between. Per germline, CDR1 SGHRS and CDR2 YFSETQ. The CDR3 contains 14 residues. The CDR3 loop is CASSLGLSPTEAFF. The CDR3 region has the DNA TGCGCCAGCAGCTTGGGACTGAGCCCCACTGAAGCTTTCTTT.